The clone carrying this T cell receptor (beta chain) was detected a few times. Its cognate antigen is unknown. This entry is derived from a study of blood T cells in healthy people across ages. The study's findings and limits: The fall in TCR beta diversity per million T cells was roughly linear with age. Higher diversity, along with more naive CD4+ cells, distinguished long-lived donors from aged donors.

With a J-beta primer mix and a sample-barcoded 5' primer, a second PCR ran about 7 to 12 cycles. TCRdb ran MiXCR on the 5' RACE reads and lists one entry per CDR3 protein. The sample includes hundreds of thousands of distinct CDR3 sequences, approximately 50% of them seen just once. The CDR3 consists of 13 residues. Trimming took 4 bases from V and 0 from J, leaving 9 bases between them. The germline CDR1 and CDR2 sequences are SQVTM and ANQGSEA. The clonotype was recovered from a man aged 55 to 70 in good health. Sequenced material: blood. This sequence joins TRBV29-1 and TRBJ2-5; possibly TRBD1 for D (6 bases). The CDR3 loop reads CSVVRDNQETQYF. The CDR3 DNA is TGCAGCGTTGTAAGGGACAACCAAGAGACCCAGTACTTC.